These 20 T cell receptor beta chains were all obtained from the same sample, sequenced in a study of T-cell memory formation after mild COVID-19. In TCRdb, the 5' RACE reads were re-called with MiXCR into one record per CDR3 protein. The data hold roughly 620,000 distinct CDR3 sequences, with under 20% observed a single time. Sequences were obtained from PBMCs or a T cell subset sorted from them (not recorded which). The source is an adult woman who had mild COVID-19 (a few samples of this study predate the infection). Cell type and time point are not known.

Only a few counts were recorded for this clonotype. V gene TRBV20-1 combines with J gene TRBJ1-1, with D unclear. With 3 bases removed from V and 1 base from J, the gap between germline ends came to 9 bases. The CDR3 is 13 amino acids. CDR1 and CDR2 from the germline V gene are DFQATT and SNEGSKA (reference sequence). CDR3 region: CSASRPGNTEAFF. CDR3 nucleotides: TGCAGTGCTAGCCGCCCAGGGAACACTGAAGCTTTCTTT.

This clonotype was picked up a small number of times. The rearrangement uses TRBV12-3 or TRBV12-4 and TRBJ2-1; perhaps TRBD2 as D (7 bases). The V end was cut by 2 bases, the J end by 8 bases, with 16 bases between. This CDR3 spans 15 amino acids. As DNA, the CDR3 is TGTGCCAGCAGTTTATACGGGGGGCGAAGGCATGAGCAGTTCTTC. Protein: CASSLYGGRRHEQFF.

This clonotype was observed a handful of times. The rearrangement links TRBV20-1 to TRBJ2-7; D may be TRBD1 or TRBD2 (5 bases each). With 4 bases removed from V and 5 bases from J, the gap between germline ends came to 21 bases. The CDR3 sequence is 15 residues long. Germline V gives CDR1 DFQATT, CDR2 SNEGSKA (reference sequence). DNA of the CDR3: TGCAGTGCTACCCTCGTCGGGACCAGTAGGAACGAGCAGTACTTC. Translating it yields CSATLVGTSRNEQYF.

The chain uses TRBV24-1 and TRBJ2-2, with TRBD1 identical over 7 bases. Trimming cost V 3 bases and J 6 bases; bases outside gene matches: 6. Germline V gene lookup returns CDR1 KGHDR and CDR2 SFDVKD. This CDR3 comprises 15 residues. The CDR3 loop is CATSDLDRESGELFF. The CDR3 region has the DNA TGTGCCACCAGTGATCTTGACAGGGAGTCCGGGGAGCTGTTTTTT.

The V and J genes are TRBV2 and TRBJ2-3; unclear D gene. V lost 7 bases, J lost 2 bases, and 19 bases lay in between. The CDR3 length is 16 residues. Germline V gives CDR1 SNHLY, CDR2 FYNNEI. The CDR3 region has the DNA TGTGCCAGCAACCCTATGGCCTCAACCCCCACAGATACGCAGTATTTT. It yields the protein CASNPMASTPTDTQYF.

The chain is built from TRBV12-3 or TRBV12-4 and TRBJ2-7; D may be TRBD2 (5 bases). The CDR3 has 12 residues. The V end lost 7 bases, the J end lost 4 bases, and 11 bases lay between the germline ends. CDR3 in DNA: TGTGCCAGCATGGACTCCCAATACGAGCAGTACTTC. This translates into CASMDSQYEQYF.

This chain connects TRBV5-1 to TRBJ1-1; D is possibly TRBD1 (5 bases). V gave up 0 bases and J gave up 3 bases, with 15 bases separating them. Looked up from germline, CDR1 is SGHRS and CDR2 is YFSETQ. The CDR3 extends over 16 amino acids. The CDR3 nucleotides read TGCGCCAGCAGCTTGGGGTACGGGGGGGAGGACACTGAAGCTTTCTTT. It yields the protein CASSLGYGGEDTEAFF.

V is TRBV12-3 or TRBV12-4 and J is TRBJ2-3; D may be TRBD1 (6 bases). The CDR3 length is 15 residues. V gave up 5 bases and J gave up 4 bases, with 16 bases separating them. The CDR3 DNA is TGTGCCAGCAGTCGTCCGGGACACCGGGCAGATACGCAGTATTTT. Translating gives CASSRPGHRADTQYF.

The chain employs TRBV5-4 and TRBJ2-5, with TRBD2 matching over 10 bases. Per the germline V gene, CDR1 is SGHNT and CDR2 is YYREEE (reference sequence). This CDR3 region has 15 residues. With 5 bases clipped from V and 6 bases from J, the junction kept 10 bases outside the gene matches. The DNA of the CDR3 is TGTGCCAGCAGAATTGGGCTAGCGGGAGCCAAGACCCAGTACTTC. Its translation is CASRIGLAGAKTQYF.

The chain employs TRBV7-9 and TRBJ1-1; D not resolved. Germline values: CDR1 SEHNR, CDR2 FQNEAQ (reference sequence). V lost 4 bases to trimming and J lost 0 bases, with 9 bases between them. The CDR3 contains 14 residues. CDR3 sequence reads: CASSSNSLNTEAFF. CDR3 in DNA: TGTGCCAGCAGCTCAAACAGCTTGAACACTGAAGCTTTCTTT. The whole variable domain, remainder taken from reference TRBV7-9 and TRBJ1-1, is DTGVSQNPRHKITKRGQNVTFRCDPISEHNRLYWYRQTLGQGPEFLTYFQNEAQLEKSRLLSDRFSAERPKGSFSTLEIQRTEQGDSAMYLCASSSNSLNTEAFFGQGTRLTVV.

As DNA, the CDR3 is TGTGCCAGCAGCTTAGTAGTAGGCAGCTTGGCTGGGTTGGATACGCAGTATTTT. Translating it yields CASSLVVGSLAGLDTQYF. V gene TRBV11-2 combines with J gene TRBJ2-3; D call uncertain. Germline V gene data show CDR1 as SGHAT and CDR2 as FQNNGV. There are 18 residues in the CDR3. Between the trimmed V and J ends, which lost 1 base and 6 bases, there was a span of 23 bases.

This clonotype appeared a few times. The DNA of the CDR3 is TGCGCCAGCAGCTACGACAGGCCTAACTATGGCTACACCTTC. It encodes CASSYDRPNYGYTF. The chain uses TRBV5-1 and TRBJ1-2, with a tentative D call TRBD1 (6 bases). V lost 3 bases, J lost 0 bases, and 9 bases lay in between. This CDR3 contains 14 residues. From germline, CDR1 is SGHRS and CDR2 YFSETQ.

The genes are TRBV20-1 and TRBJ2-5; D is unresolved. There are 12 residues in the CDR3. Germline V gives CDR1 DFQATT, CDR2 SNEGSKA (reference sequence). Trimming removed 3 bases at V and 2 bases at J, with 7 bases between. CDR3 protein: CSASGQQETQYF. CDR3 DNA sequence: TGCAGTGCTAGCGGGCAACAAGAGACCCAGTACTTC.

This clonotype was recorded a few times. This chain joins TRBV5-1 and TRBJ2-3, with 12 bases identical to TRBD2. Germline V gene lookup returns CDR1 SGHRS and CDR2 YFSETQ. With V trimmed by 3 bases and J by 3 bases, 8 bases remained unmatched. The CDR3 has 17 residues. Here the CDR3 DNA reads TGCGCCAGCAGCTCCCTCCTGACTAGCGGGGGTACAGATACGCAGTATTTT. Its protein is CASSSLLTSGGTDTQYF.

The J gene is TRBJ2-5, the V gene TRBV30, with D possibly matching TRBD1 (5 bases). There are 13 residues in the CDR3. From germline, CDR1 is GTSNPN and CDR2 SVGIG (reference sequence). V lost 6 bases to trimming and J lost 4 bases, with 15 bases between them. The CDR3 reads CACNPGNGETQYF. CDR3 DNA sequence: TGTGCCTGCAACCCAGGGAACGGAGAGACCCAGTACTTC.

This clonotype was observed a few times. The chain combines TRBV15 with TRBJ2-7; the D is unclear. The ends were cut back, 0 bases at V and 2 bases at J, with 8 bases in the middle. From germline, CDR1 is LNHNV and CDR2 YYDKDF (reference sequence). The CDR3 length is 14 residues. The CDR3 region is CATSRERTAYEQYF. In DNA form, the CDR3 reads TGTGCCACCAGCAGAGAGAGGACCGCCTACGAGCAGTACTTC. Looking up the rest from reference TRBV15 and TRBJ2-7 gives the full variable domain: DAMVIQNPRYQVTQFGKPVTLSCSQTLNHNVMYWYQQKSSQAPKLLFHYYDKDFNNEADTPDNFQSRRPNTSFCFLDIRSPGLGDTAMYLCATSRERTAYEQYFGPGTRLTVT.

This clonotype was seen just once. The chain couples TRBV6-5 to TRBJ2-1, with TRBD1 identical over 8 bases. This CDR3 region has 15 residues. Germline CDR1 MNHEY, CDR2 SVGAGI. V was pared by 5 bases and J by 13 bases, with 16 bases of the junction left unmatched. CDR3 nucleotides: TGTGCCAGCAGTAGGGCCGGGACAGGCCTCGGTGAACAGTTCTTC. Protein sequence: CASSRAGTGLGEQFF.

This CDR3 is CASSLKYQAPADTQYF. The DNA for the CDR3 is TGTGCCAGCAGCTTAAAATATCAGGCCCCCGCAGATACGCAGTATTTT. The rearrangement joins TRBV11-2 to TRBJ2-3, with D unresolved. This CDR3 comprises 16 residues. V lost 2 bases, J lost 4 bases, and 16 bases lay in between. The germline V gene encodes CDR1 SGHAT and CDR2 FQNNGV.

This chain links TRBV7-6 with TRBJ1-4; the match to TRBD1 covers 9 bases. The CDR3 spans 18 residues. Trimming took 0 bases from V and 8 from J; bases not matched to a gene: 13. Germline V lookup: CDR1 SGHVS, CDR2 FNYEAQ. The CDR3 DNA reads TGTGCCAGCAGCTTAGCGCGGGGACAGGGTGGTATGAGAGAAAAACTGTTTTTT. As protein: CASSLARGQGGMREKLFF.

This clonotype was found many times. The chain links TRBV5-1 to TRBJ2-1; a possible D gene is TRBD2 (5 bases). Between the trimmed V and J ends, which lost 0 bases and 9 bases, there was a span of 13 bases. The germline V gene encodes CDR1 SGHRS and CDR2 YFSETQ. The length of the CDR3 is 14 residues. CDR3 residues: CASSLAGGRGEQFF. In DNA, the CDR3 is TGCGCCAGCAGCTTGGCAGGTGGACGGGGTGAGCAGTTCTTC.